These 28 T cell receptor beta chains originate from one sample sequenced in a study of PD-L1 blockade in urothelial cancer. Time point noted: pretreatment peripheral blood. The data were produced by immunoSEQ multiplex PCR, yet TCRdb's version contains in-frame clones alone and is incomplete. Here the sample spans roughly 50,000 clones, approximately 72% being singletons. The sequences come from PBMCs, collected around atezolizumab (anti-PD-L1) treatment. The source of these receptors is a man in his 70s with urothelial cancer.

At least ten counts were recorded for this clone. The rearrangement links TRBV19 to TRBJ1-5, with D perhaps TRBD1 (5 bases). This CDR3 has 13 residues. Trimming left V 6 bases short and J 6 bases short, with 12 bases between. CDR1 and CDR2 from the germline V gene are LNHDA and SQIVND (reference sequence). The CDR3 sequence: CASREGVSQPQHF. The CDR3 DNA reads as TGTGCCAGTAGGGAAGGGGTGAGTCAGCCCCAGCATTTT.

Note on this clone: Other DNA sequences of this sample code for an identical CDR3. The CDR3 coding sequence is TGTGCCAGCTCACCCGACAGGGGGGGAAATCAGCCCCAGCATTTT. Its translation is CASSPDRGGNQPQHF. The J gene is TRBJ1-5, the V gene TRBV18; 9 bases align to TRBD1. Germline CDR1 reads KGHSH; CDR2 reads LQKENI. The CDR3 length is 15 residues. After removal of 3 bases from V and 4 bases from J, the junction contained 4 bases not matched to a gene.

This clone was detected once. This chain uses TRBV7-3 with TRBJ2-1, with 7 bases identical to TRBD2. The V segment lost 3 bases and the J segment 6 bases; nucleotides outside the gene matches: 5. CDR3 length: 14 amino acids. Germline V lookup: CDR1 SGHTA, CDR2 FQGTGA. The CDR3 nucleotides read TGTGCCAGCAGCTTTGGCGGGAGCTCCAATGAGCAGTTCTTC. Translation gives CASSFGGSSNEQFF. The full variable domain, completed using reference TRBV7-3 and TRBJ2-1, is GAGVSQTPSNKVTEKGKYVELRCDPISGHTALYWYRQSLGQGPEFLIYFQGTGAADDSGLPNDRFFAVRPEGSVSTLKIQRTERGDSAVYLCASSFGGSSNEQFFGPGTRLTVL.

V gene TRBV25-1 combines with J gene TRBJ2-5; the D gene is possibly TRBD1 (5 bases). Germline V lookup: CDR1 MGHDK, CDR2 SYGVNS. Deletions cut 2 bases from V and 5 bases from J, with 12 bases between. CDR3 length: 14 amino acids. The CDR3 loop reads CASSEIVGAETQYF. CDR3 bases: TGTGCCAGCAGTGAAATCGTAGGGGCGGAGACCCAGTACTTC.

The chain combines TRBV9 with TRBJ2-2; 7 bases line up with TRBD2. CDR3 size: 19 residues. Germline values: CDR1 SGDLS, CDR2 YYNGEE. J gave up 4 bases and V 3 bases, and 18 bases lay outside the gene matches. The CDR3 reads CASSARGEGTGPPTGELFF. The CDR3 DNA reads TGTGCCAGCAGCGCAAGAGGGGAGGGTACTGGTCCTCCCACCGGGGAGCTGTTTTTT.

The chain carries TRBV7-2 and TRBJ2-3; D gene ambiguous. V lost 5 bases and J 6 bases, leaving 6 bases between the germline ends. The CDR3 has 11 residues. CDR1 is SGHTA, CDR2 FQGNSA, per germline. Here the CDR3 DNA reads TGTGCCAGCAGCCCCGCGGATACGCAGTATTTT. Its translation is CASSPADTQYF.

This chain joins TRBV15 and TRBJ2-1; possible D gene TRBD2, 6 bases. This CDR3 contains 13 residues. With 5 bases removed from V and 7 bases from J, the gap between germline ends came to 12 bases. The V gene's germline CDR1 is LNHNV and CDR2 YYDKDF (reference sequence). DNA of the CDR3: TGTGCCACCAGCCTGGGTAGCGGAAATGAGCAGTTCTTC. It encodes CATSLGSGNEQFF. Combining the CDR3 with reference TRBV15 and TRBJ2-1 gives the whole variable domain DAMVIQNPRYQVTQFGKPVTLSCSQTLNHNVMYWYQQKSSQAPKLLFHYYDKDFNNEADTPDNFQSRRPNTSFCFLDIRSPGLGDTAMYLCATSLGSGNEQFFGPGTRLTVL.

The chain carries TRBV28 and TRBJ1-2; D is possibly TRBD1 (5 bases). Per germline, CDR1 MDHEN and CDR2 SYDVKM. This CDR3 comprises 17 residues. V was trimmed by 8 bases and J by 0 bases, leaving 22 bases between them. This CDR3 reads CASSPGGTGTSNYGYTF. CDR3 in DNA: TGTGCCAGCTCCCCCGGGGGAACAGGTACCTCTAACTATGGCTACACCTTC.

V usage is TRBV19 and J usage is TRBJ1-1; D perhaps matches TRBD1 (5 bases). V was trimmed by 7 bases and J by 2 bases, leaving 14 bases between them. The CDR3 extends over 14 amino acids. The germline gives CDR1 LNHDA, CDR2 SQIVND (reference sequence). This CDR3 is CASILTETNTEAFF. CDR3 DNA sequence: TGTGCCAGTATACTGACAGAGACTAACACTGAAGCTTTCTTT.

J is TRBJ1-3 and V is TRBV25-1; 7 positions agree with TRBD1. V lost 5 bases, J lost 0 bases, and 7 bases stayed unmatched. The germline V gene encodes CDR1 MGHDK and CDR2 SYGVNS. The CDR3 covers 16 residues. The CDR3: CASSPSGTVSGNTIYF. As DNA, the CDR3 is TGTGCCAGCAGTCCTTCCGGGACAGTCTCTGGAAACACCATATATTTT.

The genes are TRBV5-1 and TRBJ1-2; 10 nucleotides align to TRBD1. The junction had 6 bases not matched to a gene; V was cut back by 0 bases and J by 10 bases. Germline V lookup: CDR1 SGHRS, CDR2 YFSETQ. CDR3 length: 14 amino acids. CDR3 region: CASSLEGTGADYTF. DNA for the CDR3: TGCGCCAGCAGCTTGGAAGGGACAGGGGCAGACTACACCTTC.

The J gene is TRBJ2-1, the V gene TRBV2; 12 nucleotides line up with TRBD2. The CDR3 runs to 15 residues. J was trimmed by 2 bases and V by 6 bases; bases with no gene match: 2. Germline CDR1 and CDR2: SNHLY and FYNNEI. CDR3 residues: CASRGLAGPYNEQFF. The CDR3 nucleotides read TGTGCCAGCAGGGGACTAGCGGGCCCCTACAATGAGCAGTTCTTC.

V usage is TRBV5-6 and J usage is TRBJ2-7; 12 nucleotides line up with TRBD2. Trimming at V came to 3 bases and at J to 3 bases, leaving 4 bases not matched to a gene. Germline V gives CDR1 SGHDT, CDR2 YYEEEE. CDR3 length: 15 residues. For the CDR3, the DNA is TGTGCCAGCAGCTCGGGACTAGCGGGTTTCTACGAGCAGTACTTC. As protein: CASSSGLAGFYEQYF.

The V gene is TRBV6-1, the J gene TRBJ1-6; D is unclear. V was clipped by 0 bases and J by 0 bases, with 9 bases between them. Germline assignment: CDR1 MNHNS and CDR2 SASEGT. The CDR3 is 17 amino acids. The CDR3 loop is CASSEALSSSYNSPLHF. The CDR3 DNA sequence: TGTGCCAGCAGTGAAGCGCTCTCGAGCTCCTATAATTCACCCCTCCACTTT.

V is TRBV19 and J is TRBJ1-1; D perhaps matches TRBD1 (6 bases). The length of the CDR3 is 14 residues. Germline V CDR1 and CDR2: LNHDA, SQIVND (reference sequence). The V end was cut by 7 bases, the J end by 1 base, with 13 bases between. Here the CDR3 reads CASIRGGANTEAFF. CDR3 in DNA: TGTGCCAGTATTCGCGGGGGCGCGAACACTGAAGCTTTCTTT.

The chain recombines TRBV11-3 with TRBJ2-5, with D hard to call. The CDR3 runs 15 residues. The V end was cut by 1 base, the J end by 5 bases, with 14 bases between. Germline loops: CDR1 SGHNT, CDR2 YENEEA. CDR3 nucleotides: TGTGCCAGCAGCTTAGGTACCAGATCGAAGGAGACCCAGTACTTC. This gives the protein CASSLGTRSKETQYF.

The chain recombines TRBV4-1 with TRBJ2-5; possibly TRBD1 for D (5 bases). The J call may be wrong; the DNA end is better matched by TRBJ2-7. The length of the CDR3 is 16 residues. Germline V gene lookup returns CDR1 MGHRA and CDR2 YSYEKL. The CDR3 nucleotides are TGCGCCAGCAGCCCGGCTCTCGGCGGACACTACTACGAGCAGTACTTC. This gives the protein CASSPALGGHYYEQYF.

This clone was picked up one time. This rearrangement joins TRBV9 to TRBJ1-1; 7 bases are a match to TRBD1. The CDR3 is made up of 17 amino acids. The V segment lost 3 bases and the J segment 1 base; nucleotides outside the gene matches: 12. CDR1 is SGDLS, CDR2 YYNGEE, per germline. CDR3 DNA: TGTGCCAGCAGCGCTGGTCTTGACAGGGCGTCGAACACTGAAGCTTTCTTT. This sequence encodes CASSAGLDRASNTEAFF. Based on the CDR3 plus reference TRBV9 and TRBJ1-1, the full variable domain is DSGVTQTPKHLITATGQRVTLRCSPRSGDLSVYWYQQSLDQGLQFLIQYYNGEERAKGNILERFSAQQFPDLHSELNLSSLELGDSALYFCASSAGLDRASNTEAFFGQGTRLTVV.

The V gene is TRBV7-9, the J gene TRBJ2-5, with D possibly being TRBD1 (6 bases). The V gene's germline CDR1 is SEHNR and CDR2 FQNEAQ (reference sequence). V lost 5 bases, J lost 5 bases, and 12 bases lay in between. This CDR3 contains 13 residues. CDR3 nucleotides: TGTGCCAGCAGCCTAGGACAGCCGGAGACCCAGTACTTC. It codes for CASSLGQPETQYF.

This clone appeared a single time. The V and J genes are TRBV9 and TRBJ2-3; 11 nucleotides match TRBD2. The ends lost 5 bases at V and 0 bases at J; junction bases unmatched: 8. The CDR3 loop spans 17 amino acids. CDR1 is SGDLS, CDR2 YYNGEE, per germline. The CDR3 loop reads CASSPPGLAASTDTQYF. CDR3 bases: TGTGCCAGCAGTCCCCCGGGACTAGCGGCTAGCACAGATACGCAGTATTTT.

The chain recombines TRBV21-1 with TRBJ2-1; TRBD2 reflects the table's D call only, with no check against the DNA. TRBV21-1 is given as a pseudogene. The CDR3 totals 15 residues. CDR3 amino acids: CASSIRLAGYNEQFF. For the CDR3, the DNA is TGTGCCAGCAGCATTCGGCTAGCGGGCTACAATGAGCAGTTCTTC.

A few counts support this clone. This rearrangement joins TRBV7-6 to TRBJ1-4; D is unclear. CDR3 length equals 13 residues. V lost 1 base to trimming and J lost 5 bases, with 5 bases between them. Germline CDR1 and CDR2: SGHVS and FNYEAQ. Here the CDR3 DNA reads TGTGCCAGCAGCTTAGGGCCCAATGAAAAACTGTTTTTT. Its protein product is CASSLGPNEKLFF.

The CDR3 DNA sequence: TGTGCCAGCAGTTTCCAGCGGGGATTTGGCACCGGGGAGCTGTTTTTT. Translation: CASSFQRGFGTGELFF. V and J are TRBV28 and TRBJ2-2; 7 bases fit TRBD2. Germline loops: CDR1 MDHEN, CDR2 SYDVKM. CDR3 length: 16 amino acids. The V and J ends lost 3 bases and 4 bases, in that order; junction bases with no gene match: 8.

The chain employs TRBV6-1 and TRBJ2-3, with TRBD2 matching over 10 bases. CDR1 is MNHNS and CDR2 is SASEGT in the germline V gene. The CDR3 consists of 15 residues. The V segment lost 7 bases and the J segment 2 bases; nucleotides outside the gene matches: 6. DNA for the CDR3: TGTGCCAGCAAGTGGAGCGGGGGGGCCACAGATACGCAGTATTTT. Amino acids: CASKWSGGATDTQYF.

The CDR3 region has the DNA TGTGCCAGCAGCGATAATAACTTCTCTGGAAACACCATATATTTT. Translating it yields CASSDNNFSGNTIYF. This chain links TRBV13 with TRBJ1-3; the D is unclear. Trimming removed 5 bases from V and 0 bases from J, with 11 bases in between. CDR3 length: 15 residues. Germline V gene lookup returns CDR1 PRHDT and CDR2 FYEKMQ (reference sequence).

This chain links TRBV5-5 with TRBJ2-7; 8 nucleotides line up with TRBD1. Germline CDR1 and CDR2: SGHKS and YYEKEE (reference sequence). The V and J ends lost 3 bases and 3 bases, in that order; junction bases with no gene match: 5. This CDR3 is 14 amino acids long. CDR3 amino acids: CASSWGQVNYEQYF. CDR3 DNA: TGTGCCAGCAGCTGGGGACAGGTGAACTACGAGCAGTACTTC. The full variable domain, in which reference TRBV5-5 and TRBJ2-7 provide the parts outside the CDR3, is DAGVTQSPTHLIKTRGQQVTLRCSPISGHKSVSWYQQVLGQGPQFIFQYYEKEERGRGNFPDRFSARQFPNYSSELNVNALLLGDSALYLCASSWGQVNYEQYFGPGTRLTVT.

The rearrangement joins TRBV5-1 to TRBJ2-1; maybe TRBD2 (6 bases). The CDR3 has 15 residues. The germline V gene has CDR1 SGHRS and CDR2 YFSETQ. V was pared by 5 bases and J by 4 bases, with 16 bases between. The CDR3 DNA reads TGCGCCAGCAGGGGGGGTAGCGGCCAGTACAATGAGCAGTTCTTC. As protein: CASRGGSGQYNEQFF.

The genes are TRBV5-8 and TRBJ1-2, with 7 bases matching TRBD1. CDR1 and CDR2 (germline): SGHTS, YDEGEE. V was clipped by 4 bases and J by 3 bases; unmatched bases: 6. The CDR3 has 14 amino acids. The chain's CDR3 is CASSETGMHYGYTF. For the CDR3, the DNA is TGTGCCAGCAGCGAGACAGGGATGCACTATGGCTACACCTTC. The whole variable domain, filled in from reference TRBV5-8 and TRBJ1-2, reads EAGVTQSPTHLIKTRGQQATLRCSPISGHTSVYWYQQALGLGLQFLLWYDEGEERNRGNFPPRFSGRQFPNYSSELNVNALELEDSALYLCASSETGMHYGYTFGSGTRLTVV.